The clone carrying this T cell receptor beta chain was observed once. The antigen is not known. These data come from a study of PD-1 blockade in classical Hodgkin lymphoma. Assay used: immunoSEQ multiplex PCR; TCRdb lists only in-frame clones, some missing. Of about 25,000 clones listed, 80% were seen once; the top ten hold approximately 7.2%. Study-level findings and limits: In newly diagnosed patients, baseline TCR diversity was reportedly below that of healthy donors. Exclusion was applied to patients who started nivolumab under 1 year after ASCT. Complete responders possessed baseline diversity comparable to newly diagnosed patients. In CD4+ cells, TCR diversity went up significantly by C4D1, but in CD8+ cells it did not.

Germline loops: CDR1 SEHNR, CDR2 FQNEAQ (reference sequence). V lost 0 bases and J 3 bases, leaving 8 bases between the germline ends. The CDR3 loop spans 14 amino acids. Every patient had relapsed following autologous stem cell transplantation, and cohorts differed in brentuximab vedotin exposure. The sequence derives from a human donor with classical Hodgkin lymphoma. This chain joins TRBV7-9 and TRBJ1-2, with D possibly being TRBD1 (5 bases). The sequences come from peripheral blood mononuclear cells (PBMCs), collected at baseline. The CDR3: CASSLAWGDYGYTF. The CDR3 DNA is TGTGCCAGCAGCTTAGCTTGGGGGGACTATGGCTACACCTTC. Together with reference TRBV7-9 and TRBJ1-2, the CDR3 gives the full variable domain: DTGVSQNPRHKITKRGQNVTFRCDPISEHNRLYWYRQTLGQGPEFLTYFQNEAQLEKSRLLSDRFSAERPKGSFSTLEIQRTEQGDSAMYLCASSLAWGDYGYTFGSGTRLTVV.